This TCR beta chain was sequenced in a study of blood T cells in healthy people across ages. General observations from the study: Per million T cells, the diversity of TCR beta decreased roughly linearly as age advanced. Percentage of naive T cells showed a strong correlation with TCR beta diversity.

Combining a sample-barcoded 5' primer with a J-beta primer mix, a second PCR ran for about 6 to 11 cycles. From the 5' RACE reads, TCRdb called clonotypes with MiXCR, one entry per CDR3 protein. This sample yields around 850,000 distinct CDR3 sequences, of which 36% are seen a single time; under 15% belongs to the top ten. Approximately 9 milliliters was the volume of peripheral blood drawn from each donor. CDR1 is SEHNR and CDR2 is FQNEAQ in the germline V gene (reference sequence). The CDR3 has 17 residues. The junction had 10 bases not matched to a gene; V was cut back by 2 bases and J by 5 bases. This clonotype was found a few times. Its antigen is not known.

The sequence came from a young man in good health. Source material: blood. The chain joins TRBV7-9 to TRBJ2-1; 9 nucleotides match TRBD1. The CDR3 coding sequence is TGTGCCAGCAGCTTAAAATTAAGGACAGGGGCGGACAATGAGCAGTTCTTC. It is translated as CASSLKLRTGADNEQFF. Full variable domain (remainder filled in from reference TRBV7-9 and TRBJ2-1): DTGVSQNPRHKITKRGQNVTFRCDPISEHNRLYWYRQTLGQGPEFLTYFQNEAQLEKSRLLSDRFSAERPKGSFSTLEIQRTEQGDSAMYLCASSLKLRTGADNEQFFGPGTRLTVL.